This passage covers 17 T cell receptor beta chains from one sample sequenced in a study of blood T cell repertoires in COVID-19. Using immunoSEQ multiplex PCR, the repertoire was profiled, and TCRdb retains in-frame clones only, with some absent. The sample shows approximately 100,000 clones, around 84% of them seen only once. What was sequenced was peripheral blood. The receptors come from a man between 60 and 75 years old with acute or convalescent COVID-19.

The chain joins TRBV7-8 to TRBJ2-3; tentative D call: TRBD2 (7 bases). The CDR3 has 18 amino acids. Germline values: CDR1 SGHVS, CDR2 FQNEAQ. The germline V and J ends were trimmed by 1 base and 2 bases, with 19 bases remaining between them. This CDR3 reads CASSLVGQFGGATDTQYF. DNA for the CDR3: TGTGCCAGCAGCTTAGTGGGTCAGTTTGGGGGGGCCACAGATACGCAGTATTTT.

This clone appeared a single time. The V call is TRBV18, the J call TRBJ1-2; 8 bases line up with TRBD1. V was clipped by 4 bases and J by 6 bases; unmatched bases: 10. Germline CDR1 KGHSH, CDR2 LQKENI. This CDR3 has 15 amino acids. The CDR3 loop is CASSRQGTITDGYTF. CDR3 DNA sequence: TGTGCCAGCTCACGACAGGGGACAATAACCGATGGCTACACCTTC. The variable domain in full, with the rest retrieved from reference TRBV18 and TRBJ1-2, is NAGVMQNPRHLVRRRGQEARLRCSPMKGHSHVYWYRQLPEEGLKFMVYLQKENIIDESGMPKERFSAEFPKEGPSILRIQQVVRGDSAAYFCASSRQGTITDGYTFGSGTRLTVV.

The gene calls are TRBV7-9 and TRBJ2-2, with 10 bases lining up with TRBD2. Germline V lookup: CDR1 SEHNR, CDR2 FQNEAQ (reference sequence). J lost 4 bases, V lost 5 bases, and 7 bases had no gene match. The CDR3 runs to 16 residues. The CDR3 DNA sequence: TGTGCCAGCAGCCCGCCCGGGACTAGCGCCACCGGGGAGCTGTTTTTT. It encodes CASSPPGTSATGELFF.

CDR3 sequence: CASSLGGTVTTGANVLTF. In DNA, the CDR3 is TGTGCCAGCAGCTTAGGGGGGACTGTTACAACTGGGGCCAACGTCCTGACTTTC. J is TRBJ2-6 and V is TRBV11-3; a weak D match, TRBD2 (6 bases). The CDR3 length is 18 residues. Looked up from germline, CDR1 is SGHNT and CDR2 is YENEEA. The V and J ends lost 1 base and 2 bases respectively, with 15 bases between them.

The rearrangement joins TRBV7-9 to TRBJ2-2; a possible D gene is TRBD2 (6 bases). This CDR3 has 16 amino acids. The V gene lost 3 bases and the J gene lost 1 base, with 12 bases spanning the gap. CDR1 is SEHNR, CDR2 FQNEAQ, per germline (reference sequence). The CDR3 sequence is CASSLELGGNTGELFF. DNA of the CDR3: TGTGCCAGCAGCTTGGAGTTGGGGGGGAACACCGGGGAGCTGTTTTTT.

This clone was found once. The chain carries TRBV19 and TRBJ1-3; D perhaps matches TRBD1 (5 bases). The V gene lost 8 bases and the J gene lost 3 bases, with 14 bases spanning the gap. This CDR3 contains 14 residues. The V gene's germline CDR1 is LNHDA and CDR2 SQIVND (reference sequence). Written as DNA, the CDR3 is TGTGCCAGTTCGATCAGGGCAGGTGGAAACACCATATATTTT. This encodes CASSIRAGGNTIYF.

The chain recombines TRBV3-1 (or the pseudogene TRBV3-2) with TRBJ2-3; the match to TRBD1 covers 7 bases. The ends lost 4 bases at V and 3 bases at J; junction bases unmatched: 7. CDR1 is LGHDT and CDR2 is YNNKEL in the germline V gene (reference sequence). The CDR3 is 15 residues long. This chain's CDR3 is CASSRQGAQTDTQYF. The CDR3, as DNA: TGTGCCAGCAGCCGACAGGGCGCGCAGACAGATACGCAGTATTTT.

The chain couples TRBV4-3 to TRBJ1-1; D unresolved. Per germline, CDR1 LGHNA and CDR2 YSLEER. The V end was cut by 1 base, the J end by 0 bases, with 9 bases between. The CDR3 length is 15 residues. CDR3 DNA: TGCGCCAGCAGCCAAGTAGTGCGGATGAACACTGAAGCTTTCTTT. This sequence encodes CASSQVVRMNTEAFF.

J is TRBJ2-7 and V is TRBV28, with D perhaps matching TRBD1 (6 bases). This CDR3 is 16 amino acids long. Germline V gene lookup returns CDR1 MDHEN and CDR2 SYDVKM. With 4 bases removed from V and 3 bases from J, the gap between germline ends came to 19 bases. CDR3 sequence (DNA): TGTGCCAGCAGTTCCGTGGCAGGGGAAATTATCTACGAGCAGTACGTC. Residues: CASSSVAGEIIYEQYV.

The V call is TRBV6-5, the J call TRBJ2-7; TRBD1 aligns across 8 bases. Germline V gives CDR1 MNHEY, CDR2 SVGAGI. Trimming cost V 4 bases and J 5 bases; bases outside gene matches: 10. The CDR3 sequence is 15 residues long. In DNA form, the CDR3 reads TGTGCCAGCAGTTTCTACAGGGGGATGAGCGACGAGCAGTACTTC. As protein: CASSFYRGMSDEQYF.

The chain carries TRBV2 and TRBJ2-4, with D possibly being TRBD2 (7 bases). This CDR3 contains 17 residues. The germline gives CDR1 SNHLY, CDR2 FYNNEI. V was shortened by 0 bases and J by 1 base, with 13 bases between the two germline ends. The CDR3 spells CASSEALRGGAKNIQYF. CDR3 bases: TGTGCCAGCAGTGAAGCGCTTAGGGGGGGCGCCAAAAACATTCAGTACTTC.

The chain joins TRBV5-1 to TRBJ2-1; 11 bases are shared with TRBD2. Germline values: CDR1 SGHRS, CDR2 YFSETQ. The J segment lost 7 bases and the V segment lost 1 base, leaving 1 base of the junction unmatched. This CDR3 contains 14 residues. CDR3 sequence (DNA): TGCGCCAGCAGCTTGACTAGCGGGGGAAATGAGCAGTTCTTC. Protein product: CASSLTSGGNEQFF.

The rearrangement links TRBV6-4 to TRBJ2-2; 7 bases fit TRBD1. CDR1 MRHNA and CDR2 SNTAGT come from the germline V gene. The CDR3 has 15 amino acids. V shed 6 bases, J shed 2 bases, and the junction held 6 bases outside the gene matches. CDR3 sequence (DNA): TGTGCCAGCAGCCCAGGGACAGTAAACACCGGGGAGCTGTTTTTT. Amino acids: CASSPGTVNTGELFF.

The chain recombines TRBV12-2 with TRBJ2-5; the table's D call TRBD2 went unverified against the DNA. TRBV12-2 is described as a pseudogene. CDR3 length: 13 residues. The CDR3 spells CASRLLVGETQYF. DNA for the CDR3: TGTGCAAGTCGCTTATTAGTCGGGGAGACCCAGTACTTC.

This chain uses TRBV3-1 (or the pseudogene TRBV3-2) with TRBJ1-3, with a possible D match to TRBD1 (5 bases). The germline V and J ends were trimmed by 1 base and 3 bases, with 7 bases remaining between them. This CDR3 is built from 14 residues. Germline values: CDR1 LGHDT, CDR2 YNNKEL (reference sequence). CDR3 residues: CASSQGGGGNTIYF. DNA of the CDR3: TGTGCCAGCAGCCAAGGGGGCGGTGGAAACACCATATATTTT.

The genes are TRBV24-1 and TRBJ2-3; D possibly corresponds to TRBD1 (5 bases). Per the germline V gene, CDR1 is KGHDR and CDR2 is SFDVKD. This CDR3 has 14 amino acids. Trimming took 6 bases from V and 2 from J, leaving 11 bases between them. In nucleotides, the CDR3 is TGTGCCACCAGTCCCCCCAGGGCCACAGATACGCAGTATTTT. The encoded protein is CATSPPRATDTQYF.

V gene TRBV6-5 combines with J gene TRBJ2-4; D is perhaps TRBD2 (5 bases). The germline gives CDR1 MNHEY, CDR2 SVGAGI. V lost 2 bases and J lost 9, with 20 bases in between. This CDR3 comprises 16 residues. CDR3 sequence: CASSYGRGQASVIQYF. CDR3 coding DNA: TGTGCCAGCAGTTACGGGCGCGGGCAGGCGTCGGTCATTCAGTACTTC.